The present T cell receptor (beta chain) was sequenced within a study of identifying expanded T cells in peripheral blood. Study-level findings and limits: Approximately 2-week clone count variance significantly increased as total template count grew.

Regarding this clone: Its antigen is not known.

The table came from immunoSEQ multiplex PCR; TCRdb's copy has only in-frame clones and leaves some out. This sample has some 93,000 clones, with around nine tenths found just once. During the collection period, no donor immune events like infections were recorded. The CDR3 contains 15 residues. Germline assignment: CDR1 SGHAT and CDR2 FQNNGV. With 0 bases removed from V and 13 bases from J, the gap between germline ends came to 18 bases. The receptor was isolated from a person between 18 and 70 years old in good health. This rearrangement joins TRBV11-2 to TRBJ2-2; the D gene is possibly TRBD2 (5 bases). What was sequenced was blood. The CDR3 protein is CASSLDLKRRWGLFF. CDR3 sequence (DNA): TGTGCCAGCAGCTTAGATCTTAAAAGGAGGTGGGGGCTGTTTTTT. Combining the CDR3 with reference TRBV11-2 and TRBJ2-2 gives the whole variable domain EAGVAQSPRYKIIEKRQSVAFWCNPISGHATLYWYQQILGQGPKLLIQFQNNGVVDDSQLPKDRFSAERLKGVDSTLKIQPAKLEDSAVYLCASSLDLKRRWGLFFGEGSRLTVL.